Described below is a single T cell receptor (beta chain) sequence and its context. This sample is drawn from a study of shared clonotypes between healthy human individuals. CD8 memory merged CD45RO+ cells and CCR7-negative CD45RA+ TemRA cells into one population. This CDR3 is built from 19 residues. Germline assignment: CDR1 MNHEY and CDR2 SMNVEV (reference sequence). Trimming at V came to 3 bases and at J to 3 bases, leaving 17 bases not matched to a gene. The data were produced by immunoSEQ multiplex PCR, yet TCRdb's version contains in-frame clones alone and is incomplete. The repertoire consists of around 690,000 clones, with about 90% occurring once and the leading ten covering 30% to 40%.

The sequence was obtained from a man between 18 and 29 years old in good health. Some clones in this sample may be carry-over from other donors' samples. The gene calls are TRBV27 and TRBJ2-3, with 8 bases matching TRBD2. Sequencing was carried out using memory CD8+ T cells from PBMCs. Indicated subset: CD45RO+ cells pooled with CCR7-negative TemRA cells. The CDR3 loop is CASSLYWPRVAGSTDTQYF. In DNA form, the CDR3 reads TGTGCCAGCAGTTTGTATTGGCCAAGGGTAGCGGGATCAACAGATACGCAGTATTTT.